This TCR beta chain emerged from a study of T-cell reconstitution after alpha-beta-depleted transplantation in children. Study-wide findings and caveats: As was reported, about two months after transplant, alpha-beta T cells came from several hundred expanded graft clones. T-cell counts and diversity at one year post-transplant came mainly from newly produced T cells.

Library preparation (for TCRbeta) was performed with unique molecular identifiers. Each CDR3 protein gets one entry after TCRdb re-called the PCR reads with MiXCR. The table records 200,000 to 300,000 distinct CDR3 sequences, 8.2% of them present only once. Germline assignment: CDR1 KGHSH and CDR2 LQKENI. The CDR3 totals 16 residues. Trimming removed 3 bases from V and 0 bases from J, with 14 bases in between. There are many counts of this clonotype. Its matching antigen is unknown. This sequence joins TRBV18 and TRBJ1-2, with D uncertain. The TCR originated in a male patient under 18 who had a stem cell transplant for acute lymphoblastic leukemia, so the T cells may come from the graft donor. The sequencing used PBMCs, mostly from graft donor cells, collected 180 days after TCRalphabeta/CD19-depleted stem cell transplant. The CDR3 DNA reads TGTGCCAGCTCACCGGGCCGCCAGTTAGCTAACTATGGCTACACCTTC. Amino acids: CASSPGRQLANYGYTF. The entire variable domain, with the rest obtained from reference TRBV18 and TRBJ1-2, is as follows: NAGVMQNPRHLVRRRGQEARLRCSPMKGHSHVYWYRQLPEEGLKFMVYLQKENIIDESGMPKERFSAEFPKEGPSILRIQQVVRGDSAAYFCASSPGRQLANYGYTFGSGTRLTVV.